The rows below give T cell receptor beta chains drawn from one sample of a study of blood T cell repertoires in COVID-19. Some clones are missing from TCRdb's copy, which holds only in-frame ones; the method was immunoSEQ multiplex PCR. The sample consists of over 90,000 clones, roughly 79% of them appearing once. Sequenced material: peripheral blood. The receptor source for this set is a man older than 75 with COVID-19, enrolled during active disease. Each CDR3 is given with its conserved first and last residue. Each record gives: D gene, clone size, J gene, V gene, CDR3 DNA, CDR3 protein. A D gene is named only where the DNA matches it firmly. The size field is filled for only some rows; it gives once, few, many or a size class.

TRBD1	.	TRBJ1-4	TRBV24-1	TGTGCCACCAGTGCAGGGGGCGAGACTAATGAAAAACTGTTTTTT	CATSAGGETNEKLFF
.	.	TRBJ1-5	TRBV21-1	TGTGCCAGCAGCCTGCGGACAGGGGGCGGAGGCAATCAGCCCCAGCATTTT	CASSLRTGGGGNQPQHF
TRBD2	.	TRBJ2-1	TRBV11-3	TGTGCCAGCAGCTTAGATCAGGGAGGGGTCAATGAGCAGTTCTTC	CASSLDQGGVNEQFF
TRBD1	.	TRBJ2-1	TRBV2	TGTGCCAGCAGGCGGACAGGGACGGGGATCGAGCAGTTCTTC	CASRRTGTGIEQFF
TRBD1	few	TRBJ1-2	TRBV3-1/TRBV3-2	TGTGCCAGCACTAAACATCAACAGGGGGCTGGCTATGGCTACACCTTC	CASTKHQQGAGYGYTF
.	once	TRBJ1-2	TRBV12-3/TRBV12-4	TGTGCCAGCAGCCGCGATGACTATGGCTACACCTTC	CASSRDDYGYTF
TRBD2	.	TRBJ2-3	TRBV7-9	TGTGCCAGCAGACCCGGACTAGCGGGAGAAATGGGCACAGATACGCAGTATTTT	CASRPGLAGEMGTDTQYF
.	.	TRBJ2-5	TRBV18	TGTGCCAGCTCACCTGGGCTCGGGGGAACTCTCCAAGAGACCCAGTACTTC	CASSPGLGGTLQETQYF
TRBD1	many	TRBJ2-7	TRBV28	TGTGCCAGCAGTTCACAGGGGAACGAGCAGTACTTC	CASSSQGNEQYF
.	once	TRBJ1-1	TRBV18	TGTGCCAGCTCGCGGACTATAAATGGGGGGAACACTGAAGCTTTCTTT	CASSRTINGGNTEAFF
TRBD1	once	TRBJ1-6	TRBV2	TGTGCCAGCAACCGGGACAGGGGGCTGAATAATTCACCCCTCCACTTT	CASNRDRGLNNSPLHF
.	.	TRBJ2-3	TRBV18	TGTGCCAGCTCACCACCGGTGTTAGGAGGGGGCACAGATACGCAGTATTTT	CASSPPVLGGGTDTQYF
TRBD2	.	TRBJ2-7	TRBV27	TGTGCCAGCAGTTTAATTTCTAGCGGGGGAAACTACGAGCAGTACTTC	CASSLISSGGNYEQYF
.	once	TRBJ1-2	TRBV5-4	TGTGCCAGCAGCTTGGGACAACGGAATGGCTACACCTTC	CASSLGQRNGYTF
.	.	TRBJ2-1	TRBV2	TGTGCCAGCAGTGAAGAACGACTATCCAATGAGCAGTTCTTC	CASSEERLSNEQFF
.	.	TRBJ1-1	TRBV5-4	TGTGCCAGCAGCTTCCGGAGGGGAAGGACTGAAGCTTTCTTT	CASSFRRGRTEAFF
TRBD2	.	TRBJ2-3	TRBV7-9	TGTGCCAGCAGCGTGACTAGCGGGAGCACAGATACGCAGTATTTT	CASSVTSGSTDTQYF
TRBD1	.	TRBJ1-2	TRBV11-2	TGTGCCAGCAGCTTAGGGCGGACAGGGGGGCATACCGGCTATGGCTACACCTTC	CASSLGRTGGHTGYGYTF
.	.	TRBJ1-1	TRBV30	TGTGCCTGGGCCGGGAACACTGAAGCTTTCTTT	CAWAGNTEAFF
.	few	TRBJ2-5	TRBV7-2	TGTGCCAGCAGCCTTGGGGGCGGGGGCCCTTCAACCCAGTACTTC	CASSLGGGGPSTQYF
.	.	TRBJ2-7	TRBV19	TGTGCCAGTAGTATGACAGGATCTTCCTACGAGCAGTACTTC	CASSMTGSSYEQYF
TRBD2	.	TRBJ2-1	TRBV6-5	TGTGCCAGCACCCTAGCGGGAGTCTACAATGAGCAGTTCTTC	CASTLAGVYNEQFF
.	.	TRBJ2-7	TRBV29-1	TGCAGCGTTGGAGGGTCACCCTCCTACGAGCAGTACTTC	CSVGGSPSYEQYF
.	.	TRBJ1-2	TRBV6-5	TGTGCCAGCAGTGACTCACAGGTTTACTATGGCTACACCTTC	CASSDSQVYYGYTF
.	.	TRBJ2-2	TRBV5-1	TGCGCCAGCAGCTATACGAACACCGGGGAGCTGTTTTTT	CASSYTNTGELFF
TRBD1	.	TRBJ2-2	TRBV10-3	TGTGCCATCCGACAGGGATCGAACACCGGGGAGCTGTTTTTT	CAIRQGSNTGELFF
.	.	TRBJ1-2	TRBV2	TGTGCCAGCTTCGGGGAGGATGGCTACACCTTC	CASFGEDGYTF
TRBD1	.	TRBJ1-1	TRBV28	TGTGCCAGCAGTTTGGGGGGGACAGGGTTGGCCGTGAACACTGAAGCTTTCTTT	CASSLGGTGLAVNTEAFF
.	.	TRBJ2-3	TRBV28	TGTGCCAGCAGTTTTGGATTCCGCGGCTATACGCAGTATTTT	CASSFGFRGYTQYF
.	.	TRBJ1-6	TRBV28	TGTGCCAGCACCAACGACGACAGCTCCTATAATTCACCCCTCCACTTT	CASTNDDSSYNSPLHF
.	.	TRBJ2-7	TRBV7-2	TGTGCCAGCAGCTTAGGATCCAGCTCCTACGAGCAGTACTTC	CASSLGSSSYEQYF
.	.	TRBJ2-7	TRBV10-1	TGCGCCAGCAGTGGGCCAGGGAACGAGCAGTACTTC	CASSGPGNEQYF
TRBD2	.	TRBJ2-5	TRBV7-2	TGTGCCAGCAGCTTAACTAGCGGGGGGTGGGAGACCCAGTACTTC	CASSLTSGGWETQYF
TRBD2	few	TRBJ2-1	TRBV7-9	TGTGCCAGCAGCTTTAAATCGCCGGGACTAGCGGGGGATGAGCAGTTCTTC	CASSFKSPGLAGDEQFF
.	.	TRBJ1-2	TRBV4-2	TGTGCCAGCAGCCAAGTTGCGGGGCAAACGGGCTACACCTTC	CASSQVAGQTGYTF
TRBD2	.	TRBJ2-1	TRBV5-1	TGCGCCAGCAGGAGCGGGAGCGTAAACAATGAGCAGTTCTTC	CASRSGSVNNEQFF
TRBD1	.	TRBJ2-3	TRBV18	TGTGCCAGCTCACTCCGGGACAGGGGGCGAGATACGCAGTATTTT	CASSLRDRGRDTQYF
.	.	TRBJ1-2	TRBV28	TGTGCCAGCAGTCGCAGTATCTATGGCTACACCTTC	CASSRSIYGYTF
TRBD1	.	TRBJ1-1	TRBV3-1/TRBV3-2	TGTGCCAGCAGCCAAGATCTGGGACAGGGGCGGGACACTGAAGCTTTCTTT	CASSQDLGQGRDTEAFF
.	.	TRBJ1-2	TRBV5-5	TGTGCCAGCAGCCGGGACTCACCATCTTGGGGCTACACCTTC	CASSRDSPSWGYTF
TRBD2	.	TRBJ2-1	TRBV28	TGTGCCAGCAGTTTTTCACTAGCGGGAGGGCCCTCCTACAATGAGCAGTTCTTC	CASSFSLAGGPSYNEQFF
TRBD1	.	TRBJ1-1	TRBV14	TGTGCCAGCAGCCCGAACAGGGGGCTGGGCACTGAAGCTTTCTTT	CASSPNRGLGTEAFF
.	once	TRBJ1-2	TRBV5-1	TGCGCCAGCAGCTCGCCGGACAGAAACTATGGCTACACCTTC	CASSSPDRNYGYTF
.	.	TRBJ1-5	TRBV11-2	TGTGCCAGCAGCTTGGGCAGGTCTAGCAATCAGCCCCAGCATTTT	CASSLGRSSNQPQHF
TRBD2	.	TRBJ2-7	TRBV4-2	TGTGCCAGCAGCCAAGTTGCGGGGGGGCCATACGAGCAGTACTTC	CASSQVAGGPYEQYF
.	.	TRBJ2-1	TRBV7-3	TGTGCCAGCAGCTTATTGGGCTATCACAATGAGCAGTTCTTC	CASSLLGYHNEQFF
.	.	TRBJ1-1	TRBV4-2	TGTGCCAGCAGCCTCCTACGCGGGGAGGTTACTGAAGCTTTCTTT	CASSLLRGEVTEAFF
.	.	TRBJ1-1	TRBV7-6	TGTGCCAGCAGCGCTAGCGGTAGGGGAAGGGGCACTGAAGCTTTCTTT	CASSASGRGRGTEAFF
TRBD1	.	TRBJ1-1	TRBV27	TGTGCCAGCAGTTTCGGACAGGCGATGAACACTGAAGCTTTCTTT	CASSFGQAMNTEAFF